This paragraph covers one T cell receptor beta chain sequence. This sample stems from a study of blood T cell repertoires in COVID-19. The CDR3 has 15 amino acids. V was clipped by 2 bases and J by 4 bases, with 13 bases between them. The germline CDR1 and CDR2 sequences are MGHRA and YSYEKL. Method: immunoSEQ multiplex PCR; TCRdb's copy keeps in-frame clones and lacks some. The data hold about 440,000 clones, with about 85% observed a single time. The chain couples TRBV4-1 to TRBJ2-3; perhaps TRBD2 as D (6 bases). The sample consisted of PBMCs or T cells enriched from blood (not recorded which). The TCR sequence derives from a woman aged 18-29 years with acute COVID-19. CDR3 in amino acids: CASSQKAGGADTQYF. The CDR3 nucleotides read TGCGCCAGCAGCCAAAAGGCCGGAGGGGCAGATACGCAGTATTTT.